The clone carrying this T cell receptor beta chain turned up a few times. Antigen: not known. The ends were cut back, 7 bases at V and 6 bases at J, with 17 bases in the middle. The V gene's germline CDR1 is MNHEY and CDR2 SVGEGT. This CDR3 contains 14 residues. The data originate from a study of vaccination and CD4 T cells after COVID-19. Study details: Samples after vaccination came a median roughly 70 days past dose two, ranging 14 to 241.

The Oncomine TCR Beta short-read assay generated sequence data from the DNA of cultured CD4+ T cells. Genomic DNA from cultured CD4+ T cells was extracted. TCRdb reprocessed the PCR reads with MiXCR, giving one entry per CDR3 protein. The sample records around 20,000 distinct CDR3 sequences, roughly 47% being singletons. Study observations and caveats: Convalescent patients saw a median roughly 90% of their reactive clones show up only after vaccination.

Treatment indicated: approximately 9-day PBMC culture with coronavirus spike peptide pools or control peptides (ViraFEST assay). Sequencing input: cultured CD4+ T cells from blood. The clonotype was recovered from a human donor with COVID-19. The gene calls are TRBV6-2 or TRBV6-3 and TRBJ2-3; a weak D match, TRBD2 (6 bases). The CDR3 protein is CASKRGSGLDTQYF. The CDR3 bases are TGTGCCAGCAAACGAGGCAGCGGGCTTGATACGCAGTATTTT.